The text below deals with one TCR beta chain. There is no known antigen for this receptor. No per-base quality is available; no much larger clone lies one base away. As encoded in the germline V gene (reference sequence), CDR1 is SGHNT while CDR2 is YYREEE. The V end gives up 4 bases and the J end 6 bases, leaving 9 bases in the junction not matched to a gene. The CDR3 contains 16 residues, cysteine and phenylalanine counted. The read is trimmed to its CDR3 DNA, 48 bases read in frame from base 1. Graves' hyperthyroidism was defined as stable when no progression to ophthalmopathy occurred over 18 months of follow-up. Hyperthyroidism patients were aged 18 to 65 years and newly diagnosed, with disease duration of less than 2 months. The study excluded patients with uncontrolled infections, other autoimmune diseases, pregnancy or lactation. Clinical symptoms, serum thyroxine and TRAb, thyroid ultrasound, and orbital computed tomography formed the basis for the diagnoses. PBMCs were isolated from about 10 ml of fresh peripheral blood by Ficoll-Paque density gradient centrifugation. Total RNA was extracted using Trizol reagent, and RNA quality was assessed on an Agilent 2100 Bioanalyzer.

These data belong to a study of T cells in Graves' hyperthyroidism and ophthalmopathy (dated by TCRdb to between 2018 and 2020). Regarding the research as a whole: Peripheral blood was collected at initial diagnosis, before any treatment. The study also compared thyroid tissue and blood T-cell repertoires from roughly six Graves' hyperthyroidism patients. The 75 to 100 discovery patients were randomly divided into training and test sets at a 7:3 ratio. Following sampling, methimazole starting at 30 mg daily was given to hyperthyroidism patients, and high-dose intravenous methylprednisolone was given to ophthalmopathy patients. Whether ophthalmopathy could be predicted prospectively was tested in an independent validation cohort made up of 18 hyperthyroidism patients plus 17 patients who later progressed to ophthalmopathy. To identify TCR V-J signatures that set the groups apart, the researchers used a discovery cohort of more than 95 patients, made up of 43 with Graves' ophthalmopathy and around 58 with stable Graves' hyperthyroidism. The paper describes TCR Vbeta CDR3 sequencing of 140 or so peripheral blood samples, made up of around 41 ophthalmopathy patients, around 78 hyperthyroidism patients and some 17 progressor patients.

Amplification of TCR beta CDR3 regions was carried out from RNA transcripts. A first-round RT-PCR of the TCR CDR3 used the HTBI primer set with the Qiagen OneStep RT-PCR kit. Libraries were constructed in a second round of multiplex PCR, after which size selection and purification were carried out. Sequencing of the libraries was done on an Illumina HiSeq2000 using paired-end 100 bp reads. Under the source paper's analysis protocol: Raw data were processed with SOAPnuke, discarding reads with adapters, uncalled bases, mean Phred below 15, or no exact constant-primer or identifier match. COPE v1.2.5 was used to merge the high-quality paired reads, and each unique nucleotide sequence was defined as a clonotype. Clonotypes were aligned to IMGT TRBV, TRBD and TRBJ reference segments using MiTCR v1.1. Only V-J combinations with frequency above 0.0001, covering 98% to 99.2% of repertoires, were analysed. A TCS score was defined as the ratio of F50 (clonal expansion) to E x V (chaos), with BLOSUM62-based TCRdist applied between CDR3 peptides within each V-J. Welch's t-statistics and random forest reduced fewer than 600 V-J features to roughly 13, which were used in a naive Bayes classifier (R e1071). The Morisita-Horn index was used to measure how similar the thyroid and blood repertoires were. TCRdb applied fastp at Q25 and MiXCR to the public reads, then kept only in-frame beta chains. Every distinct CDR3 protein forms one entry, paired with its most common genes and DNA. The V and J calls and clone size are TCRdb's, not the authors'. Recorded for this sample are 750,000 to 950,000 distinct CDR3 sequences; 38% of them occurred a single time. The ten largest clones take up about 8.9% of the sample.

The research as a whole found: Most expanded thyroid clonotypes (frequency above 0.001) were also detected in blood, a finding suggesting that blood repertoires may reflect thyroid immune responses. A 13 V-J signature model separated ophthalmopathy from stable hyperthyroidism, with approximately 87% sensitivity and about 81% specificity in cross-validation and 80%/75% in testing. In validation, the model predicted progression to ophthalmopathy with 65% to 71% sensitivity and around 72% specificity, a median of about six months before onset. Sample size was not statistically predetermined, and investigators were not blinded to group allocation.

The chain uses TRBV5-4 and TRBJ1-5, with TRBD1 matching 11 junction bases. Sequenced material: blood. The receptor was isolated from a man between 18 and 35 years old with Graves' hyperthyroidism. The DNA sequence reads TGTGCCAGCAGCATCGCCGGGACAGGGGGGACTCAGCCCCAGCATTTT. Its protein reads: CASSIAGTGGTQPQHF.